This passage covers 9 T cell receptor beta chains from one sample sequenced in a study of PD-1 blockade in classical Hodgkin lymphoma. Produced via immunoSEQ multiplex PCR; TCRdb's table is partial and in-frame only. The table has 25,000 to 30,000 clones, roughly 90% seen once. Regarding time point: newly diagnosed, previously untreated cHL patient sample. Magnetic negative selection was used to purify CD4+ T cells from thawed PBMCs. The sequencing input was CD4+ T cells from blood. The receptors here all came from a human donor with classical Hodgkin lymphoma.

This sequence joins TRBV19 and TRBJ1-5, with TRBD1 as a possible D gene (6 bases). Trimming pared 4 bases from V and 6 bases from J, leaving 16 bases between. This CDR3 is built from 15 residues. In germline, CDR1 is LNHDA, CDR2 SQIVND (reference sequence). DNA of the CDR3: TGTGCCAGTAGTACTAGGCGGGGGGGCGGTCAGCCCCAGCATTTT. As protein: CASSTRRGGGQPQHF.

CDR3 in DNA: TGTGCCAGCAGATCCCCTCACTTGCGAGACATTCAGTACTTC. It yields the protein CASRSPHLRDIQYF. The chain recombines TRBV2 with TRBJ2-4; D is unresolved. CDR3 length: 14 amino acids. Deletions cut 6 bases from V and 8 bases from J, with 17 bases between. Germline CDR1 reads SNHLY; CDR2 reads FYNNEI.

The chain combines TRBV5-1 with TRBJ2-1; maybe TRBD2 (5 bases). Germline CDR1 and CDR2: SGHRS and YFSETQ. Trimming stripped 0 bases from V and 9 bases from J, with 7 bases between. The CDR3 runs to 12 residues. CDR3 nucleotide sequence: TGCGCCAGCAGCTTGGGGACTTTTGAGCAGTTCTTC. Protein sequence: CASSLGTFEQFF.

The rearrangement uses TRBV7-2 and TRBJ2-2; D may be TRBD2 (6 bases). Looked up from germline, CDR1 is SGHTA and CDR2 is FQGNSA. V was clipped by 2 bases and J by 0 bases, with 10 bases between them. The length of the CDR3 is 16 residues. The CDR3 DNA sequence: TGTGCCAGCAGCTTACGTGGCGGGGCGAACACCGGGGAGCTGTTTTTT. The encoded protein is CASSLRGGANTGELFF.

The rearrangement uses TRBV4-3 and TRBJ2-7, with a possible D match to TRBD1 (5 bases). Trimming stripped 2 bases from V and 1 base from J, with 18 bases between. Per the germline V gene, CDR1 is LGHNA and CDR2 is YSLEER. The CDR3 consists of 17 residues. The CDR3 region is CASSQTSTVSPSYEQYF. The DNA of the CDR3 is TGCGCCAGCAGCCAAACCTCGACAGTTTCCCCTTCCTACGAGCAGTACTTC.

This clone occurred a few times. The rearrangement uses TRBV2 and TRBJ1-5, with D possibly TRBD1 on 6 matching bases. The CDR3 length is 13 residues. Trimming removed 4 bases from V and 7 bases from J, with 11 bases in between. Germline CDR1 and CDR2: SNHLY and FYNNEI. This CDR3 reads CASSVQGEQPQHF. DNA of the CDR3: TGTGCCAGCAGTGTACAGGGTGAACAGCCCCAGCATTTT. Filled out from reference TRBV2 and TRBJ1-5, the complete variable domain reads EPEVTQTPSHQVTQMGQEVILRCVPISNHLYFYWYRQILGQKVEFLVSFYNNEISEKSEIFDDQFSVERPDGSNFTLKIRSTKLEDSAMYFCASSVQGEQPQHFGDGTRLSIL.

V usage is TRBV7-2 and J usage is TRBJ2-7; 11 bases align to TRBD2. The CDR3 has 15 residues. In germline, CDR1 is SGHTA, CDR2 FQGNSA. The junction had 1 base not matched to a gene; V was cut back by 3 bases and J by 0 bases. Here the CDR3 reads CASSFTSGSSYEQYF. The CDR3 DNA is TGTGCCAGCAGCTTCACTAGCGGGAGCTCCTACGAGCAGTACTTC.

The chain has TRBV11-3 and TRBJ2-3; 10 bases fit TRBD1. The length of the CDR3 is 16 residues. J gave up 3 bases and V 5 bases, and 8 bases lay outside the gene matches. Per the germline V gene, CDR1 is SGHNT and CDR2 is YENEEA. In DNA, the CDR3 is TGTGCCAGCAGCCCGGGGGAGGGACAGGGGACAGATACGCAGTATTTT. It translates to CASSPGEGQGTDTQYF. Together with reference TRBV11-3 and TRBJ2-3, the CDR3 gives the full variable domain: EAGVVQSPRYKIIEKKQPVAFWCNPISGHNTLYWYLQNLGQGPELLIRYENEEAVDDSQLPKDRFSAERLKGVDSTLKIQPAELGDSAVYLCASSPGEGQGTDTQYFGPGTRLTVL.

V usage is TRBV7-2 and J usage is TRBJ1-4, with a possible D match to TRBD1 (6 bases). V shed 3 bases and J shed 7 bases, with 15 bases lying between them. Germline lookup yields CDR1 SGHTA and CDR2 FQGNSA. The CDR3 extends over 15 amino acids. CDR3 sequence (DNA): TGTGCCAGCAGCTTCAATAGGGGGTCGGCTGAAAAACTGTTTTTT. Translation gives CASSFNRGSAEKLFF.